This T cell receptor (beta chain) is drawn from a study of regulatory T cells in long-lasting Graves disease (dated by TCRdb to 2020 to 2023). Regarding the research as a whole: Antithyroid drugs had been taken for less than 3 months by newly diagnosed Graves' disease patients. A total of 35 or so samples underwent TCR sequencing: around 13 from persistent and around 20 from newly diagnosed Graves' disease patients. This study used TCR sequencing and RNA sequencing of peripheral blood to compare persistent Graves' disease patients against newly diagnosed Graves' disease patients. The study took place in China and was registered as a clinical trial. Overall study results and their limits: More public clonotypes were shared among persistent patients (about 2,800) than among newly diagnosed patients (just under 1,000). Preferential use of TRBV28, TRBJ1-2 and TRBJ2-5 was observed in persistent disease, whereas TRBV20-1 and TRBJ2-1 were favored in newly diagnosed disease. Lower TCR Shannon entropy and fewer highly expanded clones were observed in persistent Graves' disease patients than in newly diagnosed patients, which suggested clonal expansion. The study examined only peripheral blood because the primary lesion, thyroid tissue, could not be accessed. The authors acknowledged the small sample size as a limitation that may reduce accuracy. Sequencing and analysis were limited to the TCR beta chain.

Libraries came from multiplex PCR. The sequencer listed for this sample is Illumina HiSeq 4000. TCR beta libraries were built with iRepertoire HTBI primers and Arm-PCR amplification of CDR3 regions. Gel purification was performed on PCR products prior to sequencing. The authors' analysis ran thus. Across samples, 62 TRBV and roughly 15 TRBJ segments were identified and used for gene usage analysis of CDR3 amino acid clonotypes. COPE and FqMerger were used to merge filtered high-quality paired reads into contigs. BLAST was used to align contigs to the IMGT TRBV, TRBD and TRBJ reference genes, and CDR3 was defined following IMGT. Any clonotype with a frequency above 0.1% was classified as a highly expanded clone. Shannon entropy served as the measure of repertoire diversity, while the Gini coefficient captured V-J evenness. Clonotypes shared by more than one individual were considered public. TCRdb trimmed the raw reads at Q25, called clones with MiXCR and kept productive beta chains. Each CDR3 protein appears once, grouped with its most common genes and DNA. These V and J calls rely on TCRdb rather than the paper's analysis. Counted in this sample were roughly 430,000 distinct CDR3 sequences; about 15% of them appeared once. The top ten clones comprise about 11% of the sample.

Per the publication, the time point label means: newly diagnosed GD, antithyroid drugs for less than 3 months. RNA was extracted from PBMCs in TRIzol for both TCR sequencing and RNA sequencing. Graves' disease was diagnosed according to American Thyroid Association guidelines. Patients were recruited from an endocrinology department in Xi'an, China. Each patient gave approximately 10 milliliters of peripheral blood, collected in an EDTA anticoagulant tube. PBMCs were isolated by Ficoll Paque Plus density gradient separation without further T cell sorting. An Agilent 2100 Bioanalyzer and agarose gel were used to check RNA quality, while a NanoDrop 2000 measured RNA concentration. There are a few counts of this clonotype. No cognate antigen has been identified for it. No per-base quality is available; no much larger clone lies one base away. V lost 2 bases and J lost 6 bases, and the count of bases not matched to a germline gene is 10. Taken from the germline V gene, the CDR1 and CDR2 loops are KGHSH and LQKENI. The CDR3 sequence holds 16 residues, the cysteine and phenylalanine included. Only the CDR3 region is kept as DNA, spanning 48 bases read in frame from base 1.

These data were also filed under a second study, of T cells in Graves' hyperthyroidism and ophthalmopathy. In that second paper, the authors write: A patient counted as having stable Graves' hyperthyroidism if no progression to ophthalmopathy occurred over 18 months of follow-up. Hyperthyroidism patients were newly diagnosed, had a disease duration of under 2 months, and were aged 18 to 65 years. The study excluded patients with uncontrolled infections, other autoimmune diseases, pregnancy or lactation. Diagnoses were based on clinical symptoms, serum thyroxine and TRAb, thyroid ultrasound and orbital computed tomography. The TCR CDR3 was subjected to a first round of RT-PCR using the HTBI primer set and the Qiagen OneStep RT-PCR kit. Most expanded thyroid clonotypes (frequency above 0.001) were also detected in blood, a finding suggesting that blood repertoires may reflect thyroid immune responses. A 13 V-J signature model separated ophthalmopathy from stable hyperthyroidism, with roughly 88% sensitivity and 81.08% specificity in cross-validation and 80%/75% in testing. During validation, the model predicted progression to ophthalmopathy a median of around six months ahead of onset, with around 71% sensitivity and 72.22% specificity. To identify TCR V-J signatures that set the groups apart, the researchers used a discovery cohort of 100 patients, made up of around 42 with Graves' ophthalmopathy and 57 with stable Graves' hyperthyroidism. Prospective prediction of ophthalmopathy was tested in an independent validation cohort consisting of 18 hyperthyroidism patients and approximately 16 patients who later progressed to ophthalmopathy. The approximately 100 discovery patients were randomly split 7:3 into training and test sets. The study also compared thyroid tissue and blood T-cell repertoires from about six Graves' hyperthyroidism patients. After blood sampling, hyperthyroidism patients were treated with methimazole at a starting dose of 30 mg daily, and ophthalmopathy patients were treated with high-dose intravenous methylprednisolone. Libraries were constructed in a second round of multiplex PCR, after which size selection and purification were performed. Libraries were sequenced paired-end with 100 bp reads on an Illumina HiSeq2000. SOAPnuke was used to process the raw data, removing reads that contained adapters or uncalled bases, had a mean Phred below 15, or lacked an exact match to the constant primer or identifier. High-quality paired reads were merged with COPE v1.2.5, and unique nucleotide sequences were defined as clonotypes. Clonotypes were aligned to IMGT TRBV, TRBD and TRBJ reference segments using MiTCR v1.1. Analysis was restricted to V-J combinations with a frequency above 0.0001, which covered approximately 99% of repertoires. The TCS score was defined as F50 (clonal expansion) divided by E x V (chaos), with BLOSUM62-based TCRdist calculated between CDR3 peptides within each V-J. Welch's t-statistics and random forest reduced around 520 V-J features to 10 to 15, which were used in a naive Bayes classifier (R e1071). No statistical method was used to fix the sample size in advance, and group allocation was not hidden from the investigators. The paper describes TCR Vbeta CDR3 sequencing of more than 120 peripheral blood samples, made up of roughly 45 ophthalmopathy patients, 70 to 75 hyperthyroidism patients and 17 progressor patients.

The sample consisted of peripheral blood mononuclear cells (PBMCs), taken at new diagnosis, from a patient treated with antithyroid drugs. Recombination connected TRBV18 to TRBJ2-1, with 7 bases aligning to TRBD2. The receptor was isolated from a woman aged 30 to 39 with Graves disease. Donor details come from another sample of the same person, matched by shared clones. The DNA reads TGTGCCAGCTCACCAGGGGAGGGTCCGGGGATCAATGAGCAGTTCTTC. Translated, it reads CASSPGEGPGINEQFF.